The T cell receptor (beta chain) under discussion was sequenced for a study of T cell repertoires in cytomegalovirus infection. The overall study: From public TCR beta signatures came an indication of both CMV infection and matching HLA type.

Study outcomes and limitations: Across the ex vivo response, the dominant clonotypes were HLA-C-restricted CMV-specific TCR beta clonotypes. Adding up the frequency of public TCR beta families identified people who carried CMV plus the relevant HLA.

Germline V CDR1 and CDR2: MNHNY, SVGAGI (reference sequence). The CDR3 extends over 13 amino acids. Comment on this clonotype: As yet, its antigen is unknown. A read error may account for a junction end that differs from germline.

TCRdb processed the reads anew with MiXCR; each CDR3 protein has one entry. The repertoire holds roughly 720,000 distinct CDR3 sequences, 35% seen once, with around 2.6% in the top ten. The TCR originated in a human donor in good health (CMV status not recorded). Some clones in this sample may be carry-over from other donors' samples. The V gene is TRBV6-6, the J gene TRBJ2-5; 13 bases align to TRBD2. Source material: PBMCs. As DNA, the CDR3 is TGTGCCAGCAGTGCGACTAGCGGGAGGCCCGAAGACTTC. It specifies CASSATSGRPEDF.